This T cell receptor (beta chain) was recovered during a study of blood T cells in healthy people across ages. Study-wide results and limits: The study regarded diversity estimates from one million T cells as underestimates.

The trim removed 5 bases at V and 3 bases at J, leaving 2 bases unmatched. Germline V CDR1 and CDR2: SQVTM, ANQGSEA. The CDR3 runs 12 residues. In this sample, this clonotype turned up once. The antigen is unknown. A second about 6 to 11 cycle PCR used barcoded and J-beta primers. TCRdb reanalysed the 5' RACE reads using MiXCR and keeps one entry per CDR3 protein. The sample records 730,000 or so distinct CDR3 sequences, around 43% being singletons. The chain combines TRBV29-1 with TRBJ1-2, with 8 positions matching TRBD1. The TCR originated in a man older than 75 in good health. The sequenced sample was blood. The CDR3 nucleotides read TGCAGCGTTCCGACAGGGGACTATGGCTACACCTTC. Residues: CSVPTGDYGYTF.